A selection of T cell receptor beta chains follows, all from one sample in a study of technical replicates of blood from several donors. Profiling relied on immunoSEQ multiplex PCR, and the TCRdb table lists in-frame clones only, not all of them. The sample has roughly 57,000 clones; about 95% are singletons. The sample was PBMCs. The receptors here all came from a human donor in good health. Some clones in this sample may be carry-over from other donors' samples. Each CDR3 is given with its conserved first and last residue. The D gene is left open where the match is weak. Rows may omit the clone size; those that give it use once, few, many or a size class.

>-|TRBJ1-1|TRBV29-1|once
CSVEGQGSTEAFF
TGCAGCGTTGAAGGGCAGGGGAGCACTGAAGCTTTCTTT
>TRBD2|TRBJ2-7|TRBV4-1|-
CASSQGVGTREDEQYF
TGCGCCAGCAGCCAAGGGGTAGGGACTAGGGAAGACGAGCAGTACTTC
>-|TRBJ1-6|TRBV4-2|many
CASSQLDTLHF
TGTGCCAGCAGCCAGTTAGACACCCTCCACTTT
>TRBD1|TRBJ2-1|TRBV5-6|-
CASSNLPGTGDRNEQFF
TGTGCCAGCAGCAACTTACCCGGGACAGGGGATCGCAATGAGCAGTTCTTC
>-|TRBJ2-5|TRBV4-2|-
CASSQDARSQETQYF
TGTGCCAGCAGCCAAGATGCCAGGTCCCAAGAGACCCAGTACTTC
>-|TRBJ1-1|TRBV20-1|-
CRGSRNTEAFF
TGCCGGGGGTCCAGGAACACTGAAGCTTTCTTT
>TRBD1|TRBJ2-1|TRBV6-5|once
CASKPTGYNEQFF
TGTGCCAGCAAACCGACAGGGTACAATGAGCAGTTCTTC
>TRBD2|TRBJ2-2|TRBV5-6|-
CASSLSEASGGVYVGELFF
TGTGCCAGCAGCTTATCTGAGGCTAGCGGGGGGGTCTATGTCGGGGAGCTGTTTTTT
>TRBD2|TRBJ2-7|TRBV2|-
CASLGRGGNEQYF
TGTGCCAGCTTGGGGCGGGGGGGGAACGAGCAGTACTTC
>TRBD1|TRBJ1-1|TRBV2|-
CASRPTGYPEAFF
TGTGCCAGCAGGCCGACAGGGTACCCTGAAGCTTTCTTT
>-|TRBJ1-5|TRBV19|once
CASIPPTTGCNQPQHF
TGTGCCAGTATCCCACCGACCACAGGGTGCAATCAGCCCCAGCATTTT
>-|TRBJ1-5|TRBV7-2|-
CASRDSGNQPQHF
TGTGCCAGCAGAGACAGTGGCAATCAGCCCCAGCATTTT
>-|TRBJ2-5|TRBV7-9|-
CASSLGLGRESETQYF
TGTGCCAGCAGCTTAGGTCTGGGCAGGGAATCGGAGACCCAGTACTTC
>TRBD2|TRBJ2-2|TRBV4-1|-
CASSQDEERTSGTGELFF
TGCGCCAGCAGCCAAGATGAGGAGAGGACTAGCGGCACCGGGGAGCTGTTTTTT
>-|TRBJ2-1|TRBV5-1|-
CASSLAGRNNEQFF
TGCGCCAGCAGCTTGGCCGGGAGAAACAATGAGCAGTTCTTC